Presented here are 27 T cell receptor beta chains from one specimen sequenced in a study of blood T cell repertoires in COVID-19. Only in-frame clones appear in the TCRdb table, and some are missing; sequencing was by immunoSEQ multiplex PCR. The profile shows about 170,000 clones, approximately 84% of them singletons. Sequenced sample: peripheral blood. The receptors shown here come from a woman older than 75 with acute or convalescent COVID-19.

The chain carries TRBV29-1 and TRBJ1-1; TRBD1 matches 7 bases. The germline CDR1 and CDR2 sequences are SQVTM and ANQGSEA. The CDR3 covers 13 residues. V was pared by 7 bases and J by 4 bases, with 9 bases of the junction left unmatched. CDR3 region: CSAVTGLGTEAFF. DNA of the CDR3: TGCAGCGCCGTGACAGGGCTCGGCACTGAAGCTTTCTTT. The whole variable domain, remainder taken from reference TRBV29-1 and TRBJ1-1, is SAVISQKPSRDICQRGTSLTIQCQVDSQVTMMFWYRQQPGQSLTLIATANQGSEATYESGFVIDKFPISRPNLTFSTLTVSNMSPEDSSIYLCSAVTGLGTEAFFGQGTRLTVV.

The V and J genes are TRBV2 and TRBJ2-1, with 7 bases that match TRBD2. CDR3 length: 19 amino acids. Germline V gene lookup returns CDR1 SNHLY and CDR2 FYNNEI. The trim removed 4 bases at V and 8 bases at J, leaving 23 bases unmatched. As DNA, the CDR3 is TGTGCCAGCAGTGGCCGGGGGGTTGGCGGGAGCTCCAGAGGTCATGAGCAGTTCTTC. Encoded protein: CASSGRGVGGSSRGHEQFF.

In regard to this clone: Other DNA variants within this sample encode the same CDR3. The chain couples TRBV6-2 or TRBV6-3 to TRBJ2-7; 8 bases are shared with TRBD1. The CDR3 extends over 12 amino acids. J lost 4 bases, V lost 4 bases, and 0 bases had no gene match. Germline CDR1 and CDR2: MNHEY and SVGEGT. In DNA form, the CDR3 reads TGTGCCAGCAGTTGGACAGGGTACGAGCAGTACTTC. Its translation is CASSWTGYEQYF.

This clone was observed a single time. This rearrangement joins TRBV14 to TRBJ2-1; D possibly corresponds to TRBD1 (6 bases). Germline-derived CDR1 and CDR2 are SGHDN and FVKESK. This CDR3 is 18 amino acids long. V shed 4 bases and J shed 2 bases, with 21 bases lying between them. CDR3 sequence (DNA): TGTGCCAGCAGCCGAAATACACAGGGCGAGTGGACCTACAATGAGCAGTTCTTC. It encodes CASSRNTQGEWTYNEQFF.

The chain uses TRBV6-5 and TRBJ1-4; possible D gene TRBD1, 5 bases. Trimming took 6 bases from V and 0 from J, leaving 11 bases between them. The CDR3 is made up of 15 amino acids. Looked up from germline, CDR1 is MNHEY and CDR2 is SVGAGI. The CDR3 reads CASRTTGATNEKLFF. CDR3 DNA sequence: TGTGCCAGCAGGACAACAGGTGCAACTAATGAAAAACTGTTTTTT.

The rearrangement uses TRBV7-9 and TRBJ1-2; 12 bases fit TRBD1. This CDR3 is built from 16 residues. V shed 5 bases, J shed 2 bases, and the junction held 6 bases outside the gene matches. Looked up from germline, CDR1 is SEHNR and CDR2 is FQNEAQ (reference sequence). As DNA, the CDR3 is TGTGCCAGCAGCAGGGACAGGGGGCTCTTCAACTATGGCTACACCTTC. It encodes CASSRDRGLFNYGYTF. The variable domain in full, completed from reference TRBV7-9 and TRBJ1-2, reads DTGVSQNPRHKITKRGQNVTFRCDPISEHNRLYWYRQTLGQGPEFLTYFQNEAQLEKSRLLSDRFSAERPKGSFSTLEIQRTEQGDSAMYLCASSRDRGLFNYGYTFGSGTRLTVV.

V and J are TRBV18 and TRBJ2-1; 7 bases align to TRBD1. The germline CDR1 and CDR2 sequences are KGHSH and LQKENI. V was pared by 3 bases and J by 3 bases, with 2 bases of the junction left unmatched. CDR3 length equals 14 residues. The CDR3 DNA sequence: TGTGCCAGCTCACCCAACAGGGGCTACAATGAGCAGTTCTTC. Protein product: CASSPNRGYNEQFF.

The chain employs TRBV7-9 and TRBJ1-1; the match to TRBD1 covers 10 bases. Germline V gene lookup returns CDR1 SEHNR and CDR2 FQNEAQ (reference sequence). J lost 4 bases, V lost 5 bases, and 7 bases had no gene match. The length of the CDR3 is 15 residues. CDR3 nucleotides: TGTGCCAGCAGCCCCTTTAGGACAGGGGGCACTGAAGCTTTCTTT. Protein: CASSPFRTGGTEAFF. Using reference TRBV7-9 and TRBJ1-1 for the parts outside the CDR3, the full variable domain is DTGVSQNPRHKITKRGQNVTFRCDPISEHNRLYWYRQTLGQGPEFLTYFQNEAQLEKSRLLSDRFSAERPKGSFSTLEIQRTEQGDSAMYLCASSPFRTGGTEAFFGQGTRLTVV.

This rearrangement joins TRBV7-2 to TRBJ2-1; 7 nucleotides agree with TRBD2. V shed 5 bases, J shed 9 bases, and the junction held 13 bases outside the gene matches. Germline assignment: CDR1 SGHTA and CDR2 FQGNSA. This CDR3 is 15 amino acids long. The CDR3 DNA follows: TGTGCCAGCAGCATACTAGCGAATGGGTACGGTGAGCAGTTCTTC. As protein: CASSILANGYGEQFF.

This chain links TRBV4-3 with TRBJ1-1, with 7 bases that match TRBD1. Germline CDR1 and CDR2: LGHNA and YSLEER. This CDR3 spans 14 amino acids. Trimming cost V 0 bases and J 5 bases; bases outside gene matches: 3. For the CDR3, the DNA is TGCGCCAGCAGCCAAGAAACAGGGGCTACTGAAGCTTTCTTT. Translating it yields CASSQETGATEAFF.

The table lists this clone with a count of one. V gene TRBV9 combines with J gene TRBJ2-3; TRBD1 aligns across 8 bases. From germline, CDR1 is SGDLS and CDR2 YYNGEE. V was pared by 3 bases and J by 3 bases, with 6 bases of the junction left unmatched. This CDR3 comprises 15 residues. The CDR3 sequence: CASSGYRGETDTQYF. As DNA, the CDR3 is TGTGCCAGCAGCGGCTACAGGGGGGAAACAGATACGCAGTATTTT.

As DNA, the CDR3 is TGTGCCAGCAGCCCAGCCCCTAATGAGCAGTTCTTC. Translation gives CASSPAPNEQFF. V and J are TRBV7-8 and TRBJ2-1; D is ambiguous. Germline CDR1 and CDR2: SGHVS and FQNEAQ. V was pared by 5 bases and J by 7 bases, with 9 bases between. The CDR3 contains 12 residues.

This clone was counted between two and nine times. The chain employs TRBV3-1 (or the pseudogene TRBV3-2) and TRBJ2-7; D call uncertain. The germline CDR1 and CDR2 sequences are LGHDT and YNNKEL (reference sequence). CDR3 length equals 13 residues. The ends were cut back, 2 bases at V and 5 bases at J, with 10 bases in the middle. The CDR3 DNA reads as TGTGCCAGCAGCCAAAGTGCGGAAGACGAGCAGTACTTC. It encodes CASSQSAEDEQYF.

This clone was observed a single time. The chain recombines TRBV6-5 with TRBJ2-5, with 13 nucleotides matching TRBD2. With V trimmed by 4 bases and J by 7 bases, 3 bases remained unmatched. The CDR3 is made up of 14 amino acids. Germline lookup yields CDR1 MNHEY and CDR2 SVGAGI. CDR3 sequence reads: CASSSGLAGVTQYF. The CDR3 DNA reads as TGTGCCAGCAGTTCCGGACTAGCGGGAGTGACCCAGTACTTC.

This chain uses TRBV18 with TRBJ1-1, with 8 bases aligning to TRBD1. Germline CDR1 KGHSH, CDR2 LQKENI. CDR3 size: 14 residues. V trimming: 4 bases; J trimming: 6 bases; junction bases outside the gene matches: 7. The CDR3: CASSLGQGQPEAFF. CDR3 coding DNA: TGTGCCAGCTCACTAGGACAGGGCCAACCTGAAGCTTTCTTT. The full variable domain, rest sourced from reference TRBV18 and TRBJ1-1, is NAGVMQNPRHLVRRRGQEARLRCSPMKGHSHVYWYRQLPEEGLKFMVYLQKENIIDESGMPKERFSAEFPKEGPSILRIQQVVRGDSAAYFCASSLGQGQPEAFFGQGTRLTVV.

This clone was recorded a few times. The chain carries TRBV10-1 and TRBJ2-3; TRBD2 is a possible D gene (7 bases). Trimming took 3 bases from V and 2 from J, leaving 12 bases between them. Per the germline V gene, CDR1 is WNHNN and CDR2 is SYGVQD (reference sequence). The CDR3 consists of 15 residues. CDR3 protein: CASSDRGAPTDTQYF. DNA for the CDR3: TGCGCCAGCAGTGATCGGGGGGCCCCCACAGATACGCAGTATTTT.

The rearrangement uses TRBV6-2 or TRBV6-3 and TRBJ2-2, with D tentatively TRBD1 (6 bases). The germline V gene has CDR1 MNHEY and CDR2 SVGEGT. Trimming shortened V by 5 bases and J by 7 bases, and 8 bases separated the two germline ends. CDR3 length: 12 residues. Here the CDR3 reads CASSNRVGELFF. The CDR3, as DNA: TGTGCCAGCAGTAACAGGGTCGGGGAGCTGTTTTTT.

The J gene is TRBJ2-7, the V gene TRBV28; TRBD2 matches 8 bases. In germline, CDR1 is MDHEN, CDR2 SYDVKM. J was trimmed by 5 bases and V by 7 bases; bases with no gene match: 13. The CDR3 consists of 15 residues. The DNA of the CDR3 is TGTGCCAGCACTCAAGGCGGGCGGGGGGTCCACGAGCAGTACTTC. This translates into CASTQGGRGVHEQYF.

Only one count was recorded for this clone. The J gene is TRBJ2-5, the V gene TRBV28; 9 bases match TRBD1. Germline V gives CDR1 MDHEN, CDR2 SYDVKM. The CDR3 consists of 16 residues. V shed 2 bases and J 2 bases; nucleotides not matched to a gene: 6. The CDR3 nucleotides read TGTGCCAGCAGTTTAGGGGGACAGGGACCTCAAGAGACCCAGTACTTC. Protein product: CASSLGGQGPQETQYF.

The DNA for the CDR3 is TGCGCCAGCAGCCCCGGACAGAGCACAGATACGCAGTATTTT. Protein sequence: CASSPGQSTDTQYF. The chain is built from TRBV5-1 and TRBJ2-3; perhaps TRBD1 as D (6 bases). The CDR3 is 14 residues long. The V gene lost 4 bases and the J gene lost 0 bases, with 9 bases spanning the gap. Germline V lookup: CDR1 SGHRS, CDR2 YFSETQ.

The genes are TRBV7-2 and TRBJ2-7; possible D gene TRBD1, 6 bases. CDR3 length: 15 amino acids. CDR1 SGHTA and CDR2 FQGNSA come from the germline V gene. Trimming left V 1 base short and J 1 base short, with 11 bases between. The CDR3 region has the DNA TGTGCCAGCAGCTTAGTTTTACAGGGATCCTACGAGCAGTACTTC. Translation: CASSLVLQGSYEQYF. Full variable domain (rest looked up from reference TRBV7-2 and TRBJ2-7): GAGVSQSPSNKVTEKGKDVELRCDPISGHTALYWYRQSLGQGLEFLIYFQGNSAPDKSGLPSDRFSAERTGGSVSTLTIQRTQQEDSAVYLCASSLVLQGSYEQYFGPGTRLTVT.

V is TRBV7-2 and J is TRBJ1-3; D is unclear. Trimming left V 1 base short and J 4 bases short, with 11 bases between. This CDR3 has 15 residues. CDR1 is SGHTA and CDR2 is FQGNSA in the germline V gene. As DNA, the CDR3 is TGTGCCAGCAGCTTAGAATCCTTTCCGGGAAACACCATATATTTT. Its translation is CASSLESFPGNTIYF.

A remark on this clone: This specimen includes other DNA sequences encoding the same CDR3. The chain recombines TRBV2 with TRBJ1-1; D unclear. Per germline, CDR1 SNHLY and CDR2 FYNNEI. Trimming shortened V by 3 bases and J by 2 bases, and 7 bases separated the two germline ends. The CDR3 length is 13 residues. CDR3 DNA: TGTGCCAGCAGTGAGGAGGGTAACACTGAAGCTTTCTTT. This translates into CASSEEGNTEAFF.

This chain links TRBV5-6 with TRBJ1-2; D is perhaps TRBD1 (6 bases). V shed 4 bases and J shed 5 bases, with 15 bases lying between them. This CDR3 has 14 residues. Germline V gene data show CDR1 as SGHDT and CDR2 as YYEEEE. For the CDR3, the DNA is TGTGCCAGCAGCGGCGGGGGGGCGAGGTATGGCTACACCTTC. Translation: CASSGGGARYGYTF.

The gene calls are TRBV10-2 and TRBJ1-1; D is unclear. CDR1 is WSHSY, CDR2 SAAADI, per germline. The CDR3 has 13 residues. The V and J ends lost 4 bases and 1 base respectively, with 7 bases between them. The CDR3 loop is CASSVLANTEAFF. In DNA form, the CDR3 reads TGCGCCAGCAGTGTTCTGGCGAACACTGAAGCTTTCTTT.

The V gene is TRBV30, the J gene TRBJ1-2; no definite D call. V lost 3 bases and J 0 bases, leaving 11 bases between the germline ends. CDR3 length: 14 amino acids. Per the germline V gene, CDR1 is GTSNPN and CDR2 is SVGIG (reference sequence). The CDR3 bases are TGTGCCTGGAGCGTATCTAGCGCTAACTATGGCTACACCTTC. Translation: CAWSVSSANYGYTF.

This sequence joins TRBV11-2 and TRBJ2-7; D is unclear. The CDR3 covers 15 residues. V shed 2 bases and J shed 2 bases, with 13 bases lying between them. CDR1 is SGHAT, CDR2 FQNNGV, per germline. The CDR3: CASSLIASSPYEQYF. CDR3 in DNA: TGTGCCAGCAGCTTAATCGCCTCGAGCCCCTACGAGCAGTACTTC.